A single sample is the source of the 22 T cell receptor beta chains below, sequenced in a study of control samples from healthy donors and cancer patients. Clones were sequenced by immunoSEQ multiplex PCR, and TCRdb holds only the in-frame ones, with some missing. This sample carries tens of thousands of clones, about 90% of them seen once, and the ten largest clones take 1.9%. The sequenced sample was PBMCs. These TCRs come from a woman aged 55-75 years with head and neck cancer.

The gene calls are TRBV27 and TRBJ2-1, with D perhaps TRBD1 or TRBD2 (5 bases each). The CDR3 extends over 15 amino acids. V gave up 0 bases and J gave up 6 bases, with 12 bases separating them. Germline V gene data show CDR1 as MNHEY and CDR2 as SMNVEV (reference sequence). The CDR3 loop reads CASSLSSVGGNEQFF. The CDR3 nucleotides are TGTGCCAGCAGTTTATCCTCTGTTGGGGGCAATGAGCAGTTCTTC.

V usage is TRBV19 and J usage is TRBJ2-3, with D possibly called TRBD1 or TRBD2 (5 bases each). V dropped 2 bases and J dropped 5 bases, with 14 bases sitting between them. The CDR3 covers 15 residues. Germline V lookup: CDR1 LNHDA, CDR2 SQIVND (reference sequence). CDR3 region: CASSIMVGAQDTQYF. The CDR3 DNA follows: TGTGCCAGTAGTATAATGGTCGGGGCCCAAGATACGCAGTATTTT. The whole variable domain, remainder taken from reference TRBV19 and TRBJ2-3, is DGGITQSPKYLFRKEGQNVTLSCEQNLNHDAMYWYRQDPGQGLRLIYYSQIVNDFQKGDIAEGYSVSREKKESFPLTVTSAQKNPTAFYLCASSIMVGAQDTQYFGPGTRLTVL.

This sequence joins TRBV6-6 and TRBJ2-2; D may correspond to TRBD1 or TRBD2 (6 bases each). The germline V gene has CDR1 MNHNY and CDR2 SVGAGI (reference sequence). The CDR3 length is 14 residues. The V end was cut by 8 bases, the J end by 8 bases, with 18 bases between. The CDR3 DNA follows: TGTGCCAGCCGGGGCCGGGGGCGCGAGGGGGAGCTGTTTTTT. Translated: CASRGRGREGELFF.

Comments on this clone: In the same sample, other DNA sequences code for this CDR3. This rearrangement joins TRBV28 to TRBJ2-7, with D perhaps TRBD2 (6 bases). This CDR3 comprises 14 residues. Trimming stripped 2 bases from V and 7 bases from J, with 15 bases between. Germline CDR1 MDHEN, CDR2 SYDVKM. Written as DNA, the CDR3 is TGTGCCAGCAGTTTAGCGGGAAGCCGGTATGAGCAGTACTTC. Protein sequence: CASSLAGSRYEQYF.

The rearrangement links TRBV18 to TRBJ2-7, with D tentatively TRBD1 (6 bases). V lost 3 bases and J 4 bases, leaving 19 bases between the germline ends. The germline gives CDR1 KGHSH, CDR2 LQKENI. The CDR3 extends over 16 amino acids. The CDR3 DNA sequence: TGTGCCAGCTCACCGCAACAGGGAAGACCCCAATACGAGCAGTACTTC. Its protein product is CASSPQQGRPQYEQYF.

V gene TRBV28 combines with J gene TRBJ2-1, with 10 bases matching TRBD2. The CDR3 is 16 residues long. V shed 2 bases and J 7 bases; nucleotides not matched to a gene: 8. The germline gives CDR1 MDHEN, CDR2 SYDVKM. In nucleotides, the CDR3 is TGTGCCAGCAGTTTAAACCTAGCGGGAGTTAAGAATGAGCAGTTCTTC. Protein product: CASSLNLAGVKNEQFF.

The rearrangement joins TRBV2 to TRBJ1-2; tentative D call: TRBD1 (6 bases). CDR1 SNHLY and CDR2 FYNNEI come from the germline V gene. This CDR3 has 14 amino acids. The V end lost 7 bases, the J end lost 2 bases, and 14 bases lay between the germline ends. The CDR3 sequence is CASIPDRNNYGYTF. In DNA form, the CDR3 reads TGTGCCAGCATACCCGACAGGAACAACTATGGCTACACCTTC. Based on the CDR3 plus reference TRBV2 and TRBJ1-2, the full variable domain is EPEVTQTPSHQVTQMGQEVILRCVPISNHLYFYWYRQILGQKVEFLVSFYNNEISEKSEIFDDQFSVERPDGSNFTLKIRSTKLEDSAMYFCASIPDRNNYGYTFGSGTRLTVV.

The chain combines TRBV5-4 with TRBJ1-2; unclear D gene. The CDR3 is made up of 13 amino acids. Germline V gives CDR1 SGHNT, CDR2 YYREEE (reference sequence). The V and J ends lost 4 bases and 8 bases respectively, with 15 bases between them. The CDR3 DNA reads TGTGCCAGCAGCCATCGGACCGGTGGGGGCTACACCTTC. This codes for CASSHRTGGGYTF.

CDR3 in DNA: TGTGCCAGCAGCCAGACAGGGGAAGAGACCCAGTACTTC. Translating it yields CASSQTGEETQYF. The chain uses TRBV5-4 and TRBJ2-5, with 8 bases fitting TRBD1. Germline lookup yields CDR1 SGHNT and CDR2 YYREEE (reference sequence). The CDR3 has 13 residues. Unmatched junction bases numbered 2, after V lost 4 bases and J lost 3 bases.

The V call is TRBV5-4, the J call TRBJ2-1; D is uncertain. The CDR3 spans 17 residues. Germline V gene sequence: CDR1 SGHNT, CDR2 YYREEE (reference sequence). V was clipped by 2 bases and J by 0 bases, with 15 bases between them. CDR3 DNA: TGTGCCAGCAGCTTAGGTGGCCCATTAAGCTCCTACAATGAGCAGTTCTTC. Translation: CASSLGGPLSSYNEQFF. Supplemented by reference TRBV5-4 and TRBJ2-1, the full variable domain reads ETGVTQSPTHLIKTRGQQVTLRCSSQSGHNTVSWYQQALGQGPQFIFQYYREEENGRGNFPPRFSGLQFPNYSSELNVNALELDDSALYLCASSLGGPLSSYNEQFFGPGTRLTVL.

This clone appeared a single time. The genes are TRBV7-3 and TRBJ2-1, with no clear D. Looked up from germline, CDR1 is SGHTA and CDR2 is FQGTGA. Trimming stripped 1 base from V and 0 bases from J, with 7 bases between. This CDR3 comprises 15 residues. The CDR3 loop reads CASSLMASSYNEQFF. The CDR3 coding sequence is TGTGCCAGCAGCTTAATGGCGAGCTCCTACAATGAGCAGTTCTTC.

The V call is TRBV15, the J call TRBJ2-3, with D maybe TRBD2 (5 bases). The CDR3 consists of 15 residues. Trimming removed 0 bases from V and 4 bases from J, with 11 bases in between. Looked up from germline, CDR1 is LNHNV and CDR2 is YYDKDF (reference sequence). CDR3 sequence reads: CATSRDPGIADTQYF. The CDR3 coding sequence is TGTGCCACCAGCAGAGATCCGGGAATTGCAGATACGCAGTATTTT.

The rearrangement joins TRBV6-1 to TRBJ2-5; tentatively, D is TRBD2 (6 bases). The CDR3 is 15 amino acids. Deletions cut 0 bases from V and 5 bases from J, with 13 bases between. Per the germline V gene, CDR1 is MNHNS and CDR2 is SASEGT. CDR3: CASSEAHGGWETQYF. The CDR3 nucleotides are TGTGCCAGCAGTGAAGCGCACGGGGGTTGGGAGACCCAGTACTTC.

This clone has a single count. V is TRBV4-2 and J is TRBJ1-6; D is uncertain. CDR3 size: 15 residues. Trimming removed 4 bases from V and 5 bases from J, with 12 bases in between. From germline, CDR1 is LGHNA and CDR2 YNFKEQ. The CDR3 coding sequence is TGTGCCAGCAGCCCCGCCAACAGACATAATTCACCCCTCCACTTT. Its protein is CASSPANRHNSPLHF.

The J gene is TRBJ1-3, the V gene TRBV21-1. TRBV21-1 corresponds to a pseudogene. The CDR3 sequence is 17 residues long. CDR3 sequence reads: CASSPEPATRAGNTIYF. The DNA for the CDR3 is TGTGCCAGCAGCCCGGAGCCGGCGACGCGGGCTGGAAACACCATATATTTT.

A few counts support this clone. The CDR3 DNA sequence: TGTGCCAGCAGGGACAGGGTCCATCAGCCCCAGCATTTT. It encodes CASRDRVHQPQHF. J is TRBJ1-5 and V is TRBV28, with 8 bases aligning to TRBD1. CDR1 and CDR2 (germline): MDHEN, SYDVKM. The ends lost 6 bases at V and 5 bases at J; junction bases unmatched: 3. There are 13 residues in the CDR3.

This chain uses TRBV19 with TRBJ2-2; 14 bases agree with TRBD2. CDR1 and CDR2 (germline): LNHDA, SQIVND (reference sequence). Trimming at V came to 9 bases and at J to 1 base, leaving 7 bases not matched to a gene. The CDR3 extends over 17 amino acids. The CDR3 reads CASTGLAGVLNTGELFF. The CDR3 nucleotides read TGTGCCAGCACGGGACTAGCGGGAGTCCTGAACACCGGGGAGCTGTTTTTT.

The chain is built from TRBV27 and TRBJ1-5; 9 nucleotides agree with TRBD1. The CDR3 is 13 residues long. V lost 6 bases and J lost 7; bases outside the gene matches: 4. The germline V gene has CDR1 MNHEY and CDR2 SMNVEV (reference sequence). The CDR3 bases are TGTGCCAGCAGGGGACAGGGAACGCAGCCCCAGCATTTT. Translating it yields CASRGQGTQPQHF.

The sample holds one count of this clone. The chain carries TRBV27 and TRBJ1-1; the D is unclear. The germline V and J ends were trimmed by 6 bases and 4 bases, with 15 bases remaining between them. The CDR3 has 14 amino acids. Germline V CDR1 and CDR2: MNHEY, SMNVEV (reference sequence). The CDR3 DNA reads TGTGCCAGCAGAGAGGACGGCGGGGTCACTGAAGCTTTCTTT. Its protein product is CASREDGGVTEAFF.

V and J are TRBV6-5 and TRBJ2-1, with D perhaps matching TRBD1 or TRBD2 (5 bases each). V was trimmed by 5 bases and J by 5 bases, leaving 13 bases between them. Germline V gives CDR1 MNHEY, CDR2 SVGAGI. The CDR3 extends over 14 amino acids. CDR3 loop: CASSPGPNHNEQFF. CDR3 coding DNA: TGTGCCAGCAGTCCGGGACCCAACCACAATGAGCAGTTCTTC.

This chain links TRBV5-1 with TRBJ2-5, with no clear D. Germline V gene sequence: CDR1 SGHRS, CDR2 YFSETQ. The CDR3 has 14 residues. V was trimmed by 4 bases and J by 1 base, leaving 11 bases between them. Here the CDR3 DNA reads TGCGCCAGCAGCCCCAACGGCGGCCAAGAGACCCAGTACTTC. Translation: CASSPNGGQETQYF.

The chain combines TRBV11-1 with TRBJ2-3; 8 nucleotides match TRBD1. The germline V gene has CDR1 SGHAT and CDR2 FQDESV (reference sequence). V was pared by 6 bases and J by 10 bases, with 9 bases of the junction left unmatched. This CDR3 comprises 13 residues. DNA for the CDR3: TGTGCCAGCAGGGTTCCTCTGACAGGGGCGCAGTATTTT. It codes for CASRVPLTGAQYF.